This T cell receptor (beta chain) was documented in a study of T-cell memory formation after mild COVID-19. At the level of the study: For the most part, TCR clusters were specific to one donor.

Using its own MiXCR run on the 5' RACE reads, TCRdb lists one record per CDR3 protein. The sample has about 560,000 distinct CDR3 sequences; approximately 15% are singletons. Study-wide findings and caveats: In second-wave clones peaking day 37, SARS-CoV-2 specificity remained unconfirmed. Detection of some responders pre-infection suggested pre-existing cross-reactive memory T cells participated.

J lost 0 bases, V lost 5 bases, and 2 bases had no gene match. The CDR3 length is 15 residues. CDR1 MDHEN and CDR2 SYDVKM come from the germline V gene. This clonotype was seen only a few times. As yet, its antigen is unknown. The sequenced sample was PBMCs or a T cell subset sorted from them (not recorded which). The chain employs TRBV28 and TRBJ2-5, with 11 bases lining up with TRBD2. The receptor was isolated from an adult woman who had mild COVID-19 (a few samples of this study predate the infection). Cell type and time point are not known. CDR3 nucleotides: TGTGCCAGCAGTGGGACTAGCGGCTACCAAGAGACCCAGTACTTC. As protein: CASSGTSGYQETQYF.